This T cell receptor beta chain was identified during a study of cytomegalovirus exposure and HLA in healthy donors. Study-wide findings and caveats: Among CMV-associated TCR beta chains, most appeared HLA-restricted in a later analysis. In a later analysis, fewer than 20,000 TCR beta sequences were associated with HLA alleles at 0.05 false discovery rate.

Though nominally healthy at sampling, donors likely had unrecorded immune exposures. PCR amplification relied on 60 Vbeta primers (plus 13 Jbeta primers). Only in-frame clones appear in the TCRdb table, and some are missing; sequencing was by immunoSEQ multiplex PCR. The table shows about 130,000 clones, with about 15% occurring only once. Comments on this clone: Antigen unknown.

Sequencing was done on a sample of PBMCs. The sequence was collected from a female donor in good health and CMV-seropositive.

CDR3 nucleotides: TGCGCCAGCAGCTTGGGACAGGGATTGAGTGAGCAGTTCTTC. This encodes CASSLGQGLSEQFF. This chain connects TRBV5-1 to TRBJ2-1, with 7 positions matching TRBD1. The CDR3 runs 14 residues. V was clipped by 0 bases and J by 9 bases; unmatched bases: 6. Germline V gene data show CDR1 as SGHRS and CDR2 as YFSETQ.